The present T cell receptor beta chain was sequenced within a study of T cells in Graves' hyperthyroidism and ophthalmopathy. The V and J ends lost 3 bases and 3 bases, in that order; junction bases with no gene match: 22. In germline, CDR1 is LGHDT, CDR2 YNNKEL (reference sequence). This CDR3 spans 21 amino acids. Amplification targeted TCR beta CDR3 regions from RNA transcripts. First-round RT-PCR targeting the TCR CDR3 was performed with the HTBI primer set. One entry per CDR3 protein results from TCRdb running MiXCR on the multiplex PCR reads. The sample carries about 560,000 distinct CDR3 sequences, around 15% recorded once.

The source of this sequence is a young woman with Graves' hyperthyroidism. The sample was blood. The V gene is TRBV3-1, the J gene TRBJ1-5; the match to TRBD1 covers 8 bases. The CDR3 protein is CASSHPPLGRGLKIDNQPQHF. The DNA for the CDR3 is TGTGCCAGCAGCCACCCGCCCCTGGGCAGGGGGCTTAAGATAGACAATCAGCCCCAGCATTTT.